This is a list of T cell receptor beta chains from one sample in a study of beta chain features in type 1 diabetes. Generated by immunoSEQ multiplex PCR, the TCRdb table keeps only in-frame clones and is missing some. Among fewer than 110,000 clones listed, approximately 30% were seen once. The sequencing sample was made of central memory CD4+ T cells from blood. The receptor source for this set is a woman younger than 30 with type 1 diabetes. CDR3s leave out the opening cysteine and the closing phenylalanine or tryptophan. Where a row states a size, it is once, few, many or the class of an expanded clone; other rows omit it.

TRBJ1-2 - TRBV29-1 11 SVEEGRRYGYT
TRBJ2-5 few TRBV7-2 13 ASSNSGSPQETQY
TRBJ2-5 - TRBV7-2 12 ASSLGGTRETQY
TRBJ2-7 - TRBV6-6 10 ASSQLQGVFY
TRBJ2-1 - TRBV5-1 14 ASSLMGASSYNEQF
TRBJ2-7 few TRBV11-3 10 ASSHRGYEQY
TRBJ2-1 - TRBV28 13 ASRSGLAGLNEQF
TRBJ1-1 few TRBV5-1 11 ASSSQGDTEAF
TRBJ2-7 - TRBV30 11 AWSRQVTYEQY
TRBJ2-4 - TRBV5-4 15 ASSRRGGGEGVNIQY
TRBJ1-1 few TRBV28 12 ASSFVSTNTEAF
TRBJ1-3 - TRBV5-1 14 ASSLGLPISGNTIY
TRBJ2-5 few TRBV6-5 13 ASRRTSGAQETQY
TRBJ2-1 few TRBV12-2 18 ASRLRKGLARWSSYNEQF
TRBJ2-6 - TRBV5-1 17 ASSPGPGGGNSGANVLT
TRBJ1-4 - TRBV2 10 ASRPGQGKLF
TRBJ2-5 - TRBV5-4 14 ASSASLTGGEETQY
TRBJ1-2 - TRBV10-3 10 AIGQGPDGYT
TRBJ1-5 few TRBV28 14 ASRPPGTVRNQPQH
TRBJ2-1 few TRBV10-3 13 AISGSRASYNEQF
TRBJ1-1 - TRBV27 11 ASSPHRGTEAF
TRBJ2-3 few TRBV5-1 12 ASSLGQATDTQY
TRBJ1-1 - TRBV5-1 13 ASSDLQGGNTEAF
TRBJ2-3 - TRBV30 13 AWSVGLYSTDTQY
TRBJ2-2 - TRBV5-4 14 ASSQISGRNTGELF
TRBJ1-1 few TRBV19 14 ASRTRTGTGGLVAF